The rows below give T cell receptor beta chains drawn from one sample of a study of blood T cell repertoires in COVID-19. Repertoires were generated with immunoSEQ multiplex PCR, while TCRdb's copy carries only in-frame clones and drops some. The table lists a few hundred thousand clones, 85% to 90% of them singletons. Material for sequencing was peripheral blood. These receptors were taken from a man aged 60-69 years with acute or convalescent COVID-19. CDR3s include the opening cysteine and the closing phenylalanine or tryptophan. Fields, in order: CDR3 DNA, CDR3 protein, J gene, CDR3 length, D gene, clone size, V gene. D genes are given only for firm matches. The size entry is marked missing in some rows and otherwise reads once, few, many or a size class.

TGTGCCAGCAGCTTAGCAGGAGGAGGTTGGGTTAATGAGCAGTTCTTC | CASSLAGGGWVNEQFF | TRBJ2-1 | 16 | NA | NA | TRBV7-8
TGTGCCAGCAGCCCCCTGGGGACAGGGGGTAGTGGGGACTACGAGCAGTACTTC | CASSPLGTGGSGDYEQYF | TRBJ2-7 | 18 | TRBD1 | few | TRBV7-9
TGTGCCAGCACCACCCGACAGGGTGCTAGTGAAAAACTGTTTTTT | CASTTRQGASEKLFF | TRBJ1-4 | 15 | TRBD1 | NA | TRBV5-8
TGTGCCAGCAGCTTGGTCCAGAACACCGGGGAGCTGTTTTTT | CASSLVQNTGELFF | TRBJ2-2 | 14 | NA | NA | TRBV5-5
TGTGCCAGCAGTTCAGCGACAGGGGGTTATGAAAAACTGTTTTTT | CASSSATGGYEKLFF | TRBJ1-4 | 15 | TRBD1 | NA | TRBV27
TGTGCCAGCAGTACAACAGGGGTTGTGGATGAGCAGTTCTTC | CASSTTGVVDEQFF | TRBJ2-1 | 14 | TRBD1 | NA | TRBV6-2/TRBV6-3
TGCGCCAGCAGGGGACTAGCGGGACTCCAGGGCACAGATACGCAGTATTTT | CASRGLAGLQGTDTQYF | TRBJ2-3 | 17 | TRBD2 | NA | TRBV10-2
TGTGCCAGCAGAACCGCGACAGGGCTAAGCTATGGCTACACCTTC | CASRTATGLSYGYTF | TRBJ1-2 | 15 | TRBD1 | few | TRBV28
TGTGCCATCAGCCAGACTAGCGGGAGGGGTAGCTCCTACAATGAGCAGTTCTTC | CAISQTSGRGSSYNEQFF | TRBJ2-1 | 18 | TRBD2 | NA | TRBV10-3
TGTGCCAGCTCACCAGCGACTCACACCTACGAGCAGTACTTC | CASSPATHTYEQYF | TRBJ2-7 | 14 | NA | NA | TRBV18
TGTGCAAGTCCCCTACCTAGCGGGAGAAAATCCTACGAGCAGTACTTC | CASPLPSGRKSYEQYF | TRBJ2-7 | 16 | NA | NA | TRBV12-2
TGTGCCAGCAGCCGTACCAGGGTCGGGCAGACCCAGTACTTC | CASSRTRVGQTQYF | TRBJ2-5 | 14 | NA | NA | TRBV7-2
TGTGCCAGCAGCCACACTAGCTCCTACGAGCAGTACTTC | CASSHTSSYEQYF | TRBJ2-7 | 13 | NA | NA | TRBV7-9
TGCGCCAGCAGTTACGGGGGACGCACAGATACGCAGTATTTT | CASSYGGRTDTQYF | TRBJ2-3 | 14 | NA | NA | TRBV4-3
TGCGCCAGCAGCTTGGATGGGGGCGGAGGCAATCAGCCCCAGCATTTT | CASSLDGGGGNQPQHF | TRBJ1-5 | 16 | NA | NA | TRBV5-1
TGTGCCAGCAGCTTAGTGACTAGCGGGAGAAAAGAGACCCAGTACTTC | CASSLVTSGRKETQYF | TRBJ2-5 | 16 | TRBD2 | NA | TRBV11-3
TGTGCCAGCATCGGACTCATGGGGAACGAGCAGTACTTC | CASIGLMGNEQYF | TRBJ2-7 | 13 | NA | NA | TRBV28
TGTGCCTGGAGTGTTAACAGGGAGACTGAAGCTTTCTTT | CAWSVNRETEAFF | TRBJ1-1 | 13 | NA | NA | TRBV30
TGTGCCACCAGTAGTGGTGGGGGCCGGCTGTTTTTT | CATSSGGGRLFF | TRBJ1-4 | 12 | NA | few | TRBV24-1
TGTGCCAGCAGTTTAAACGGGGTTTTCCACTTT | CASSLNGVFHF | TRBJ1-6 | 11 | NA | few | TRBV28
TGTGCCACCAGTGACCCGAGAGGACAGGGGCCTTCCTACGAGCAGTACTTC | CATSDPRGQGPSYEQYF | TRBJ2-7 | 17 | TRBD1 | NA | TRBV24-1
TGTGCCAGCAGTTTGGGGGCGAGCACCGGGGAGCTGTTTTTT | CASSLGASTGELFF | TRBJ2-2 | 14 | NA | NA | TRBV27
TGCGCCAGCAGCCAAGGTAGCGGCCCCTACGAGCAGTACTTC | CASSQGSGPYEQYF | TRBJ2-7 | 14 | NA | NA | TRBV5-1
TGTGCCAGCTACCAGGGGACCTATAATTCACCCCTCCACTTT | CASYQGTYNSPLHF | TRBJ1-6 | 14 | NA | NA | TRBV27
TGTGCCAGTAGTAACCGGGACAGGGGGCGAAGCAATCAGCCCCAGCATTTT | CASSNRDRGRSNQPQHF | TRBJ1-5 | 17 | TRBD1 | NA | TRBV19
TGTGCCAGCAGCCCGGGGACTAGCGGGTCCCTAGTAGGAGATGAGCAGTTCTTC | CASSPGTSGSLVGDEQFF | TRBJ2-1 | 18 | TRBD2 | NA | TRBV11-3
TGCAGCGTTTCCCTACTAGCGGGAGCCTACAATGAGCAGTTCTTC | CSVSLLAGAYNEQFF | TRBJ2-1 | 15 | TRBD2 | NA | TRBV29-1
TGTGCCAGTAGTCTTCGCGTTGAAGCTTTCTTT | CASSLRVEAFF | TRBJ1-1 | 11 | NA | NA | TRBV19
TGTGCCAGCTCGGGCGGACTAGGCCTTGTGAACATTCAGTACTTC | CASSGGLGLVNIQYF | TRBJ2-4 | 15 | TRBD2 | NA | TRBV2
TGTGCCACCAGTGCCTCTGGGGCGTTGGGCTACACCTTC | CATSASGALGYTF | TRBJ1-2 | 13 | NA | NA | TRBV24-1
TGTGCCAGCAGATTAGGACTCAACAATGAGCAGTTCTTC | CASRLGLNNEQFF | TRBJ2-1 | 13 | NA | NA | TRBV2
TGCGCCAGCAGCCAAGAGAGACTAGCGGGAGTTAAAGATACGCAGTATTTT | CASSQERLAGVKDTQYF | TRBJ2-3 | 17 | TRBD2 | NA | TRBV4-1
TGTGCCAGCAGCCAATCAGGGGACGGAAACACCATATATTTT | CASSQSGDGNTIYF | TRBJ1-3 | 14 | NA | NA | TRBV3-1/TRBV3-2
TGTGCCTCACAGGGCGTTCGTCAGCCCCAGCATTTT | CASQGVRQPQHF | TRBJ1-5 | 12 | NA | few | TRBV28
TGCGCCAGCAGCCAACCCGGACCCGGGGATTCACCCCTCCACTTT | CASSQPGPGDSPLHF | TRBJ1-6 | 15 | NA | once | TRBV4-3
TGTGCCAGCAGCCAGGAGGCAGGCTCCTACGAGCAGTACTTC | CASSQEAGSYEQYF | TRBJ2-7 | 14 | NA | NA | TRBV7-2
TGTGCCAGCAGGACGTCGGGGCAGGGGAACTATGGCTACACCTTC | CASRTSGQGNYGYTF | TRBJ1-2 | 15 | NA | NA | TRBV28
TGTGCCAGCAGTTTACAGGGGACGGCTGGGGAGACCCAGTACTTC | CASSLQGTAGETQYF | TRBJ2-5 | 15 | NA | few | TRBV28
TGTGCCTGGAGTGTACATCAGTATGGCTACACCTTC | CAWSVHQYGYTF | TRBJ1-2 | 12 | NA | NA | TRBV30
TGCAGCGTACAACAGGGTACTGAAGCTTTCTTT | CSVQQGTEAFF | TRBJ1-1 | 11 | NA | NA | TRBV29-1
TGTGCCAGCAGGGGGGGCAGGGAGGGTAGTGAAAAACTGTTTTTT | CASRGGREGSEKLFF | TRBJ1-4 | 15 | NA | NA | TRBV28
TGTGCCAGCAGTCCGGGCCTCGGGGGGTACAATGAGCAGTTCTTC | CASSPGLGGYNEQFF | TRBJ2-1 | 15 | TRBD2 | NA | TRBV25-1
TGTGCCAGTAGTATCGGGGTTAGTGGCAATCAGCCCCAGCATTTT | CASSIGVSGNQPQHF | TRBJ1-5 | 15 | NA | NA | TRBV19
TGTGCCAGCTCGACACGGGACAGAGGCTATGGCTACACCTTC | CASSTRDRGYGYTF | TRBJ1-2 | 14 | TRBD1 | NA | TRBV18
TGTGCCACCAGTGATCCGCGGGGACTTCAAGAGACCCAGTACTTC | CATSDPRGLQETQYF | TRBJ2-5 | 15 | NA | NA | TRBV24-1
TGTGCCAGCAGTTACGGGCAGGGGGCGCGGTACGAGCAGTACTTC | CASSYGQGARYEQYF | TRBJ2-7 | 15 | TRBD1 | NA | TRBV6-5
TGTGCCAGCAGCCGTATCGCAGGGGGCGCGAATCAGCCCCAGCATTTT | CASSRIAGGANQPQHF | TRBJ1-5 | 16 | TRBD1 | NA | TRBV5-6
TGTGCCACCAGTGATAATTATTCGGAAAAACTGTTTTTT | CATSDNYSEKLFF | TRBJ1-4 | 13 | NA | NA | TRBV24-1
TGTGCCAGCAGTGACCCCAACAGTCCCTGGAGGGAGCAGTACTTC | CASSDPNSPWREQYF | TRBJ2-7 | 15 | NA | NA | TRBV6-1
TGCAGCGTTGAGGGACAGAATTCCTACGAGCAGTACTTC | CSVEGQNSYEQYF | TRBJ2-7 | 13 | TRBD1 | NA | TRBV29-1
TGTGCCAGCAGTGAGAGGGGGATCGTCTATGGCTACACCTTC | CASSERGIVYGYTF | TRBJ1-2 | 14 | NA | NA | TRBV6-4
TGCAGCGTTGCAAGCGGGAGCTATGAGCAGTTCTTC | CSVASGSYEQFF | TRBJ2-1 | 12 | TRBD2 | few | TRBV29-1
TGTGCCAGCTCACGGATTAGCGGGAGCTCAGATACGCAGTATTTT | CASSRISGSSDTQYF | TRBJ2-3 | 15 | TRBD2 | few | TRBV18
TGTGCCAGCAGCTTAGAGCGACTAGCGGGAAATGATGAGCAGTTCTTC | CASSLERLAGNDEQFF | TRBJ2-1 | 16 | TRBD2 | NA | TRBV7-8
TGTGCCAGTAGTATCTGGCTGGACACCATATATTTT | CASSIWLDTIYF | TRBJ1-3 | 12 | NA | NA | TRBV19